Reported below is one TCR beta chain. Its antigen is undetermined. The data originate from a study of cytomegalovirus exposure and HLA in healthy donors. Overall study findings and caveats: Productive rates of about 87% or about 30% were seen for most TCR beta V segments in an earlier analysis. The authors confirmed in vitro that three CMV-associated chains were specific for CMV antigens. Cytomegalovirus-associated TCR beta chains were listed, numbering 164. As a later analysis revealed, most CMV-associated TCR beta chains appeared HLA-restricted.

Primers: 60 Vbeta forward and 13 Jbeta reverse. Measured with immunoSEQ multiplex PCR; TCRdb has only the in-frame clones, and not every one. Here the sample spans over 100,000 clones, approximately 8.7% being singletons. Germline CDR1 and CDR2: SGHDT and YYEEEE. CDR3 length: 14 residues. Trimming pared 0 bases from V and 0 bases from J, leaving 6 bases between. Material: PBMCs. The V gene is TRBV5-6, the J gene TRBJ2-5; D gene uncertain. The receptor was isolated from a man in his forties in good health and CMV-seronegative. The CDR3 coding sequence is TGTGCCAGCAGCTTGGTGGCGGACCAAGAGACCCAGTACTTC. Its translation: CASSLVADQETQYF.